Listed below are T cell receptor beta chains from one sample, sequenced in a study of T cell changes during pregnancy in multiple sclerosis. Only in-frame clones appear in the TCRdb table, and some are missing; sequencing was by immunoSEQ multiplex PCR. The table records tens of thousands of clones, around 92% of them present only once. Sequenced material: peripheral blood, taken in the first trimester of pregnancy. Receptors originate from a female donor in good health, enrolled as a control in a pregnancy study. Each CDR3 is given with its conserved first and last residue. The order of the fields is V gene, clone size, D gene, J gene, CDR3 DNA, CDR3 protein. D genes are given only for firm matches. Some rows mark clone size as missing; the rest say once, few, many or name a class of expanded clone.

v_call: TRBV5-6; clone_size: NA; d_call: NA; j_call: TRBJ1-3; cdr3_nt: TGTGCCAGCAGCTTGGCATCAAACACCATATATTTT; cdr3_aa: CASSLASNTIYF
v_call: TRBV6-5; clone_size: NA; d_call: TRBD1; j_call: TRBJ1-2; cdr3_nt: TGTGCCAGCAGTTATTCGACAGGGGACAGCGGCTACACCTTC; cdr3_aa: CASSYSTGDSGYTF
v_call: TRBV28; clone_size: NA; d_call: NA; j_call: TRBJ2-7; cdr3_nt: TGTGCCAGCAGCGGTTCCTACGAGCAGTACTTC; cdr3_aa: CASSGSYEQYF
v_call: TRBV5-3; clone_size: NA; d_call: NA; j_call: TRBJ2-5; cdr3_nt: TGTGCCAGAAGCCCCAGTAATAGCATACAAGAGACCCAGTACTTC; cdr3_aa: CARSPSNSIQETQYF
v_call: TRBV6-5; clone_size: NA; d_call: TRBD2; j_call: TRBJ2-1; cdr3_nt: TGTGCCAGCAGCTTAGCGGGAGCAAGGAATGAGCAGTTCTTC; cdr3_aa: CASSLAGARNEQFF
v_call: TRBV7-2; clone_size: NA; d_call: NA; j_call: TRBJ1-1; cdr3_nt: TGTGCCAGCAGCTCCCAGGGGCCGGGGAACACTGAAGCTTTCTTT; cdr3_aa: CASSSQGPGNTEAFF
v_call: TRBV5-1; clone_size: NA; d_call: NA; j_call: TRBJ2-5; cdr3_nt: TGCGCCAGCAGCTTGGTAGGGGAAGAGACCCAGTACTTC; cdr3_aa: CASSLVGEETQYF
v_call: TRBV5-4; clone_size: few; d_call: TRBD1; j_call: TRBJ1-6; cdr3_nt: TGTGCCAGCAGCCTGACAGGGGTTAATTCACCCCTCCACTTT; cdr3_aa: CASSLTGVNSPLHF
v_call: TRBV6-4; clone_size: NA; d_call: TRBD2; j_call: TRBJ2-3; cdr3_nt: TGTGCCAGCAGTCCCGGGACTAGCGGAACAGATACGCAGTATTTT; cdr3_aa: CASSPGTSGTDTQYF
v_call: TRBV9; clone_size: NA; d_call: TRBD1; j_call: TRBJ1-2; cdr3_nt: TGTGCCAGCAGCCTGGACAGGGGGCCATACTATGGCTACACCTTC; cdr3_aa: CASSLDRGPYYGYTF